These 18 T cell receptor beta chains share one sample of origin, sequenced in a study of shared clonotypes between healthy human individuals. Assay: immunoSEQ multiplex PCR; the TCRdb copy retains only in-frame clones and omits some. The sample records roughly 450,000 clones, 79% being singletons. Sequencing used PBMCs. These receptors were obtained from a woman between 40 and 55 years old in good health. Some clones in this sample may be carry-over from other donors' samples.

V is TRBV4-1 and J is TRBJ2-2; 9 bases align to TRBD1. The CDR3 extends over 15 amino acids. The germline gives CDR1 MGHRA, CDR2 YSYEKL. V lost 4 bases to trimming and J lost 6 bases; unmatched junction nucleotides: 6. The CDR3 sequence: CASSPWTGESGELFF. The CDR3 coding sequence is TGCGCCAGCAGCCCGTGGACAGGGGAGTCCGGGGAGCTGTTTTTT.

This clone has only one observation. The sample contains more than one DNA sequence encoding this CDR3. This chain connects TRBV6-6 to TRBJ2-7, with 7 positions matching TRBD1. The junction had 3 bases not matched to a gene; V was cut back by 5 bases and J by 2 bases. CDR1 MNHNY and CDR2 SVGAGI come from the germline V gene (reference sequence). The CDR3 extends over 13 amino acids. The CDR3 loop is CASSPGTAYEQYF. CDR3 DNA: TGTGCCAGCAGTCCCGGGACAGCCTACGAGCAGTACTTC.

The V gene is TRBV5-3, the J gene TRBJ2-2; no definite D call. TRBV5-3 is an ORF, and what it does is uncertain. Trimming cost V 8 bases and J 2 bases, with 16 bases left between them. The CDR3 is 15 amino acids. The CDR3 reads CASSQMGSNTGELFF. CDR3 nucleotides: TGTGCCAGCAGCCAAATGGGTTCAAACACCGGGGAGCTGTTTTTT.

The gene calls are TRBV7-6 and TRBJ2-7, with 10 bases aligning to TRBD1. CDR1 is SGHVS and CDR2 is FNYEAQ in the germline V gene. V dropped 2 bases and J dropped 6; count of bases not matched to a gene: 4. The CDR3 has 14 amino acids. CDR3 sequence: CASSLRDRGSEQYF. The DNA for the CDR3 is TGTGCCAGCAGCTTAAGGGACAGGGGTAGCGAGCAGTACTTC.

The genes are TRBV28 and TRBJ2-5, with unresolved D. V lost 3 bases and J lost 1, with 12 bases in between. The CDR3 loop spans 15 amino acids. CDR1 and CDR2 from the germline V gene are MDHEN and SYDVKM. CDR3 loop: CASSFYGYFQETQYF. CDR3 nucleotide sequence: TGTGCCAGCAGTTTCTACGGGTATTTCCAAGAGACCCAGTACTTC.

The rearrangement links TRBV25-1 to TRBJ2-1; 8 nucleotides align to TRBD2. This CDR3 is built from 16 residues. Trimming took 6 bases from V and 5 from J; bases not matched to a gene: 12. Germline-derived CDR1 and CDR2 are MGHDK and SYGVNS. The CDR3 DNA reads as TGTGCCAGCAGCCCCGGTCCGCCACTAGCGGACAATGAGCAGTTCTTC. Encoded protein: CASSPGPPLADNEQFF.

The J gene is TRBJ2-7, the V gene TRBV19; 7 nucleotides agree with TRBD1. J gave up 5 bases and V 6 bases, and 7 bases lay outside the gene matches. Germline V gene sequence: CDR1 LNHDA, CDR2 SQIVND (reference sequence). CDR3 size: 13 residues. For the CDR3, the DNA is TGTGCCAGTAGGGAGACAGGGACGCACGAGCAGTACTTC. Protein product: CASRETGTHEQYF. The full variable domain, with the rest looked up from reference TRBV19 and TRBJ2-7, is DGGITQSPKYLFRKEGQNVTLSCEQNLNHDAMYWYRQDPGQGLRLIYYSQIVNDFQKGDIAEGYSVSREKKESFPLTVTSAQKNPTAFYLCASRETGTHEQYFGPGTRLTVT.

V usage is TRBV14 and J usage is TRBJ2-5; D is unclear. Germline lookup yields CDR1 SGHDN and CDR2 FVKESK. Trimming shortened V by 2 bases and J by 3 bases, and 13 bases separated the two germline ends. The CDR3 runs 15 residues. In nucleotides, the CDR3 is TGTGCCAGCAGCCAACACGTCGGGTCGAAAGAGACCCAGTACTTC. It codes for CASSQHVGSKETQYF.

This chain connects TRBV19 to TRBJ1-1; the D is unclear. Trimming shortened V by 2 bases and J by 1 base, and 8 bases separated the two germline ends. This CDR3 has 14 residues. CDR1 and CDR2 (germline): LNHDA, SQIVND (reference sequence). CDR3 bases: TGTGCCAGTAGTATACAGGTGGGGAACACTGAAGCTTTCTTT. Translation gives CASSIQVGNTEAFF.

This chain uses TRBV2 with TRBJ1-5, with a tentative D call TRBD1 (5 bases). V was trimmed by 3 bases and J by 6 bases, leaving 9 bases between them. This CDR3 comprises 13 residues. Germline V gene data show CDR1 as SNHLY and CDR2 as FYNNEI. The CDR3 DNA sequence: TGTGCCAGCAGTGAGGCAGGGCTTCAGCCCCAGCATTTT. Translated: CASSEAGLQPQHF.

The rearrangement links TRBV5-6 to TRBJ2-5; TRBD1 matches 7 bases. The CDR3 is 13 amino acids. The V gene's germline CDR1 is SGHDT and CDR2 YYEEEE. V was clipped by 3 bases and J by 2 bases; unmatched bases: 1. CDR3 region: CASSWDRQETQYF. CDR3 DNA sequence: TGTGCCAGCAGCTGGGACAGACAAGAGACCCAGTACTTC.

This clone has a handful of counts. The J gene is TRBJ2-7, the V gene TRBV5-1, with D possibly called TRBD1 or TRBD2 (5 bases each). Trimming removed 1 base at V and 7 bases at J, with 21 bases between. Per germline, CDR1 SGHRS and CDR2 YFSETQ. This CDR3 contains 16 residues. The CDR3 DNA sequence: TGCGCCAGCAGCTTGAATTTGCAGGGAGTTCCCGGTGAGCAGTACTTC. Translated, it gives CASSLNLQGVPGEQYF.

In the case of this clone: Distinct nucleotide sequences in the sample also encode this CDR3. The gene calls are TRBV11-2 and TRBJ2-7; D gene ambiguous. V lost 1 base and J 4 bases, leaving 11 bases between the germline ends. There are 14 residues in the CDR3. Germline assignment: CDR1 SGHAT and CDR2 FQNNGV. The CDR3 region is CASSLGPGAYEQYF. In DNA, the CDR3 is TGTGCCAGCAGCTTAGGACCGGGTGCGTACGAGCAGTACTTC. Full variable domain (remainder filled in from reference TRBV11-2 and TRBJ2-7): EAGVAQSPRYKIIEKRQSVAFWCNPISGHATLYWYQQILGQGPKLLIQFQNNGVVDDSQLPKDRFSAERLKGVDSTLKIQPAKLEDSAVYLCASSLGPGAYEQYFGPGTRLTVT.

This rearrangement joins TRBV25-1 to TRBJ1-5; no clear D gene. CDR1 and CDR2 (germline): MGHDK, SYGVNS. Trimming stripped 1 base from V and 11 bases from J, with 15 bases between. The CDR3 runs 14 residues. In nucleotides, the CDR3 is TGTGCCAGCAGTGAATCGGGTCCCAACGAGGCCCAGCATTTT. Its translation: CASSESGPNEAQHF.

A few counts support this clone. The junction does not match germline at one end; this may be a read error. The rearrangement uses TRBV28 and TRBJ1-2; perhaps TRBD1 as D (5 bases). The CDR3 totals 11 residues. Germline CDR1 and CDR2: MDHEN and SYDVKM. The CDR3 DNA follows: TGTGCCAGCAGTTTATATCAGGGCCCCTCCTTC. It codes for CASSLYQGPSF.

This clone appeared a few times. The gene calls are TRBV5-1 and TRBJ1-1; D is uncertain. Germline V gene sequence: CDR1 SGHRS, CDR2 YFSETQ. The ends were cut back, 0 bases at V and 4 bases at J, with 7 bases in the middle. The CDR3 runs to 13 residues. CDR3 loop: CASSLGDGTEAFF. CDR3 coding DNA: TGCGCCAGCAGCTTGGGGGATGGCACTGAAGCTTTCTTT. Complete variable domain (other parts from reference TRBV5-1 and TRBJ1-1): KAGVTQTPRYLIKTRGQQVTLSCSPISGHRSVSWYQQTPGQGLQFLFEYFSETQRNKGNFPGRFSGRQFSNSRSEMNVSTLELGDSALYLCASSLGDGTEAFFGQGTRLTVV.

The CDR3 DNA reads as TGTGCCAGCTCACAAACCAGAAGGGTAGAGAACACTGAAGCTTTCTTT. Its protein is CASSQTRRVENTEAFF. The chain is built from TRBV18 and TRBJ1-1; D gene unclear. Germline V gene sequence: CDR1 KGHSH, CDR2 LQKENI. This CDR3 has 16 residues. Trimming took 4 bases from V and 1 from J, leaving 16 bases between them.

The chain couples TRBV27 to TRBJ2-5; D ambiguous. V was clipped by 3 bases and J by 2 bases, with 7 bases between them. The CDR3 runs 13 residues. Germline V gives CDR1 MNHEY, CDR2 SMNVEV (reference sequence). Here the CDR3 reads CASSLSFQETQYF. The CDR3 nucleotides read TGTGCCAGCAGTTTGAGCTTTCAAGAGACCCAGTACTTC.